This T cell receptor (beta chain) originates from a study of T cell changes during pregnancy in multiple sclerosis. Per germline, CDR1 GTSNPN and CDR2 SVGIG (reference sequence). Trimming stripped 5 bases from V and 0 bases from J, with 20 bases between. The CDR3 runs 16 residues. This table comes from immunoSEQ multiplex PCR, and its TCRdb copy is limited to in-frame clones, with some not included. The table lists about 21,000 clones, 65% to 90% of them singletons. V usage is TRBV30 and J usage is TRBJ2-7; D may be TRBD2 (6 bases). The sequence derives from a female donor in good health, enrolled as a control in a pregnancy study. Here the sequenced sample was CD4+ T cells from peripheral blood mononuclear cells, taken in the first trimester of pregnancy. The CDR3 loop is CAWDPSLASSSYEQYF. DNA of the CDR3: TGTGCCTGGGACCCCTCTCTAGCGTCAAGCTCCTACGAGCAGTACTTC.